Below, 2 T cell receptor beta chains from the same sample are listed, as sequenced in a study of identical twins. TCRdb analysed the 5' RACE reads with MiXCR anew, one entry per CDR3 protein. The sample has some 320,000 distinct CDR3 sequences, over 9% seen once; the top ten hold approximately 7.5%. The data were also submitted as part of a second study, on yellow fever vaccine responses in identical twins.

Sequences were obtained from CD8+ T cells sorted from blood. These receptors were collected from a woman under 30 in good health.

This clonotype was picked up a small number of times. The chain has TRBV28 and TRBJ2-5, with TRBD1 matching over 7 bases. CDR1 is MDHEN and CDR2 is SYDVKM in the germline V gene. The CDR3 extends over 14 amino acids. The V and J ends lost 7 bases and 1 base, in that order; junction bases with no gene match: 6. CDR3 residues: CASMLQGFQETQYF. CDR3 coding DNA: TGTGCCAGCATGCTACAGGGGTTCCAAGAGACCCAGTACTTC.

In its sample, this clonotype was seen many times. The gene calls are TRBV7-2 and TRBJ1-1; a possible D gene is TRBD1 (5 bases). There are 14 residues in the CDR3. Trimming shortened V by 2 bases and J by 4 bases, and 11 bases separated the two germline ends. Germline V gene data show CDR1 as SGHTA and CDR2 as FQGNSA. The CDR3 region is CASSLWGPSTEAFF. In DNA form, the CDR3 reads TGTGCCAGCAGCTTATGGGGCCCGAGCACTGAAGCTTTCTTT.